This T cell receptor beta chain comes out of a study of T cell repertoires in cytomegalovirus infection. MiXCR, applied by TCRdb to the reads, yields one record per CDR3 protein. This sample carries over 120,000 distinct CDR3 sequences, about 31% of them seen once, and the ten largest clones take 45% to 55%. As to this clonotype: The antigen remains undetermined.

The CDR3 is 14 amino acids. V shed 4 bases and J shed 1 base, with 10 bases lying between them. The germline V gene encodes CDR1 MGHRA and CDR2 YSYEKL. This material consisted of CD8+ T cells from cultured PBMCs, taken from culture after CMV antigen stimulation. The V gene is TRBV4-1, the J gene TRBJ1-1; no clear D. The clonotype originates from a human donor in good health (CMV status not recorded). Some clones in this sample may be carry-over from other donors' samples. CDR3 amino acids: CASSPPEENTEAFF. The CDR3 DNA reads as TGCGCCAGCAGCCCCCCGGAAGAGAACACTGAAGCTTTCTTT.